The 30 T cell receptor beta chains below were found in one sample sequenced in a study of blood T cell repertoires in COVID-19. Profiling relied on immunoSEQ multiplex PCR, and the TCRdb table lists in-frame clones only, not all of them. The data contain roughly 85,000 clones, approximately 90% of them seen just once; the ten biggest clones take up about 26%. Input material: peripheral blood. The receptors were gathered from a man aged 45 to 65 with active or convalescent COVID-19.

The chain has TRBV29-1 and TRBJ2-3, with D uncertain. CDR3 length: 14 amino acids. The germline gives CDR1 SQVTM, CDR2 ANQGSEA. Trimming pared 4 bases from V and 2 bases from J, leaving 13 bases between. The CDR3 loop reads CSVVLRISTDTQYF. The CDR3 DNA sequence: TGCAGCGTTGTCCTACGAATCTCCACAGATACGCAGTATTTT.

The chain is built from TRBV24-1 and TRBJ2-5, with D maybe TRBD1 (8 bases). The CDR3 is 15 residues long. Deletions cut 7 bases from V and 1 base from J, with 15 bases between. The V gene's germline CDR1 is KGHDR and CDR2 SFDVKD. The CDR3 reads CATSPQGGIQETQYF. CDR3 DNA: TGTGCCACCAGCCCACAGGGGGGGATCCAAGAGACCCAGTACTTC.

The chain uses TRBV27 and TRBJ1-5; D not resolved. The germline V and J ends were trimmed by 1 base and 9 bases, with 10 bases remaining between them. Per germline, CDR1 MNHEY and CDR2 SMNVEV (reference sequence). The CDR3 runs 13 residues. The CDR3 protein is CASSLLAGGPQHF. The CDR3 nucleotides read TGTGCCAGCAGTTTATTGGCTGGTGGGCCCCAGCATTTT.

J is TRBJ2-4 and V is TRBV11-2; D is possibly TRBD2 (5 bases). The CDR3 totals 16 residues. Trimming removed 5 bases from V and 2 bases from J, with 16 bases in between. In germline, CDR1 is SGHAT, CDR2 FQNNGV. In DNA form, the CDR3 reads TGTGCCAGCAGCCCCCTCATTGGCGGGCCCAAAAACATTCAGTACTTC. Amino acid sequence: CASSPLIGGPKNIQYF.

This chain uses TRBV14 with TRBJ2-3; 8 bases match TRBD2. The CDR3 totals 15 residues. Trimming removed 2 bases from V and 5 bases from J; junction bases left unmatched: 6. Germline CDR1 and CDR2: SGHDN and FVKESK. CDR3 amino acids: CASSQLRGGRDTQYF. CDR3 nucleotide sequence: TGTGCCAGCAGCCAACTCCGGGGGGGGCGAGATACGCAGTATTTT.

V and J are TRBV27 and TRBJ2-1, with TRBD1 as a possible D gene (5 bases). CDR1 and CDR2 from the germline V gene are MNHEY and SMNVEV (reference sequence). This CDR3 has 13 residues. Trimming pared 3 bases from V and 8 bases from J, leaving 11 bases between. The CDR3 DNA follows: TGTGCCAGCAGTTTCGGACAATTTTATGAGCAGTTCTTC. It specifies CASSFGQFYEQFF.

This clone was recorded a few times. J is TRBJ2-3 and V is TRBV11-2, with TRBD2 matching 9 bases. Looked up from germline, CDR1 is SGHAT and CDR2 is FQNNGV. The CDR3 covers 16 residues. Unmatched junction bases numbered 4, after V lost 2 bases and J lost 1 base. Here the CDR3 DNA reads TGTGCCAGCAGCTTAACTAGCGGGTTGGGCACAGATACGCAGTATTTT. Its translation: CASSLTSGLGTDTQYF.

This clone appeared once. This sequence joins TRBV19 and TRBJ1-2; D gene ambiguous. Germline CDR1 and CDR2: LNHDA and SQIVND (reference sequence). The CDR3 is made up of 12 amino acids. V was shortened by 6 bases and J by 0 bases, with 5 bases between the two germline ends. The DNA of the CDR3 is TGTGCCAGTAGGAGTACTAACTATGGCTACACCTTC. Protein: CASRSTNYGYTF.

The J gene is TRBJ2-2, the V gene TRBV13; the match to TRBD2 covers 10 bases. Germline assignment: CDR1 PRHDT and CDR2 FYEKMQ (reference sequence). After removal of 5 bases from V and 3 bases from J, the junction contained 9 bases not matched to a gene. The CDR3 is 17 residues long. CDR3 coding DNA: TGTGCCAGCAGCGGGGTAGCGGGAGGTCGGGACACCGGGGAGCTGTTTTTT. It translates to CASSGVAGGRDTGELFF. Looking up the rest from reference TRBV13 and TRBJ2-2 gives the full variable domain: AAGVIQSPRHLIKEKRETATLKCYPIPRHDTVYWYQQGPGQDPQFLISFYEKMQSDKGSIPDRFSAQQFSDYHSELNMSSLELGDSALYFCASSGVAGGRDTGELFFGEGSRLTVL.

The rearrangement joins TRBV5-4 to TRBJ2-5; 7 nucleotides align to TRBD2. The V segment lost 0 bases and the J segment 5 bases; nucleotides outside the gene matches: 4. The CDR3 spans 14 residues. In germline, CDR1 is SGHNT, CDR2 YYREEE (reference sequence). CDR3 in DNA: TGTGCCAGCAGCTTGGGGACTAGTCTTGAGACCCAGTACTTC. This translates into CASSLGTSLETQYF.

The rearrangement uses TRBV15 and TRBJ2-3, with 16 nucleotides matching TRBD2. CDR3 length equals 18 residues. V was clipped by 2 bases and J by 2 bases; unmatched bases: 4. Looked up from germline, CDR1 is LNHNV and CDR2 is YYDKDF (reference sequence). CDR3 sequence reads: CATSRRGTSGRVTDTQYF. The CDR3 DNA is TGTGCCACCAGCAGAAGGGGGACTAGCGGGAGGGTCACAGATACGCAGTATTTT.

The J gene is TRBJ1-1, the V gene TRBV15; 7 bases are shared with TRBD1. The V gene end was trimmed by 6 bases and the J gene end by 11 bases; junction bases not matched to a gene: 18. Germline V gene lookup returns CDR1 LNHNV and CDR2 YYDKDF (reference sequence). The CDR3 loop spans 15 amino acids. The chain's CDR3 is CATSTGSRGAREAFF. CDR3 coding DNA: TGTGCCACCAGTACAGGCTCCAGGGGGGCGAGGGAGGCTTTCTTT.

The chain recombines TRBV5-4 with TRBJ2-1; 9 bases are shared with TRBD1. CDR3 length: 13 residues. V shed 4 bases and J 15 bases; nucleotides not matched to a gene: 11. Germline CDR1 reads SGHNT; CDR2 reads YYREEE (reference sequence). The CDR3 nucleotides read TGTGCCAGCAGCGCAGCTGGACAGGGGCAGCGGTTCTTC. This gives the protein CASSAAGQGQRFF. The variable domain in full, with the rest retrieved from reference TRBV5-4 and TRBJ2-1, is ETGVTQSPTHLIKTRGQQVTLRCSSQSGHNTVSWYQQALGQGPQFIFQYYREEENGRGNFPPRFSGLQFPNYSSELNVNALELDDSALYLCASSAAGQGQRFFGPGTRLTVL.

The genes are TRBV28 and TRBJ2-3, with 8 bases aligning to TRBD2. The V gene's germline CDR1 is MDHEN and CDR2 SYDVKM. The CDR3 runs to 15 residues. The junction had 10 bases not matched to a gene; V was cut back by 6 bases and J by 5 bases. As DNA, the CDR3 is TGTGCCAGCAGCGTACGCCAGGCGGGAGGAGATACGCAGTATTTT. It is translated as CASSVRQAGGDTQYF.

This chain links TRBV4-1 with TRBJ2-7; 7 bases are shared with TRBD1. The CDR3 is made up of 16 amino acids. The germline gives CDR1 MGHRA, CDR2 YSYEKL. After removal of 1 base from V and 0 bases from J, the junction contained 6 bases not matched to a gene. The CDR3 here is CASSQVLRTGSYEQYF. DNA of the CDR3: TGCGCCAGCAGCCAAGTGCTGAGGACAGGCTCCTACGAGCAGTACTTC.

The chain joins TRBV10-3 to TRBJ1-2; unclear D gene. CDR3 length: 11 residues. Germline lookup yields CDR1 ENHRY and CDR2 SYGVKD. V was shortened by 8 bases and J by 1 base, with 5 bases between the two germline ends. CDR3 region: CAIGGNYGYTF. CDR3 bases: TGTGCCATCGGCGGTAACTATGGCTACACCTTC.

The table lists this clone with a few counts. This chain links TRBV13 with TRBJ2-7; a possible D gene is TRBD1 (6 bases). V shed 0 bases and J shed 3 bases, with 12 bases lying between them. Germline loops: CDR1 PRHDT, CDR2 FYEKMQ (reference sequence). The CDR3 is made up of 15 amino acids. CDR3 residues: CASSLGVTGRYEQYF. The CDR3 region has the DNA TGTGCCAGCAGCTTAGGGGTGACAGGCCGCTACGAGCAGTACTTC.

V usage is TRBV4-2 and J usage is TRBJ1-5, with 9 positions matching TRBD1. V dropped 4 bases and J dropped 3; count of bases not matched to a gene: 7. CDR1 LGHNA and CDR2 YNFKEQ come from the germline V gene. This CDR3 spans 16 amino acids. CDR3 sequence reads: CASSRRGTGYNQPQHF. The CDR3 DNA is TGTGCCAGCAGCCGACGCGGGACAGGGTACAATCAGCCCCAGCATTTT.

The V and J genes are TRBV12-5 and TRBJ1-4; perhaps TRBD1 as D (5 bases). Germline lookup yields CDR1 LGHNT and CDR2 FRNRAP. The CDR3 has 14 residues. Deletions cut 4 bases from V and 7 bases from J, with 13 bases between. The DNA for the CDR3 is TGTGCTAGTGGTTCCCAGGGTAGTATTGAAAAACTGTTTTTT. Translating it yields CASGSQGSIEKLFF. The complete variable domain, with remaining parts taken from reference TRBV12-5 and TRBJ1-4, reads DARVTQTPRHKVTEMGQEVTMRCQPILGHNTVFWYRQTMMQGLELLAYFRNRAPLDDSGMPKDRFSAEMPDATLATLKIQPSEPRDSAVYFCASGSQGSIEKLFFGSGTQLSVL.

V is TRBV28 and J is TRBJ2-7; 8 bases are a match to TRBD2. J was trimmed by 6 bases and V by 2 bases; bases with no gene match: 12. The CDR3 spans 16 residues. The germline CDR1 and CDR2 sequences are MDHEN and SYDVKM. In DNA form, the CDR3 reads TGTGCCAGCAGTTTAAGCCCAGCGGGAGAATTGGGCGAGCAGTACTTC. This translates into CASSLSPAGELGEQYF.

The chain links TRBV5-1 to TRBJ2-2, with TRBD2 matching 10 bases. Germline V CDR1 and CDR2: SGHRS, YFSETQ. With V trimmed by 4 bases and J by 3 bases, 9 bases remained unmatched. The CDR3 consists of 17 residues. For the CDR3, the DNA is TGCGCCAGCAGCCTCTCGTTAGCGGGGGGCGACACCGGGGAGCTGTTTTTT. This codes for CASSLSLAGGDTGELFF.

J is TRBJ1-5 and V is TRBV6-6; a possible D gene is TRBD1 (5 bases). The CDR3 has 13 amino acids. The V gene lost 7 bases and the J gene lost 5 bases, with 12 bases spanning the gap. The germline CDR1 and CDR2 sequences are MNHNY and SVGAGI (reference sequence). The CDR3, as DNA: TGTGCCAGCACCCAGGGTTACGATCAGCCCCAGCATTTT. This translates into CASTQGYDQPQHF.

The rearrangement joins TRBV6-6 to TRBJ2-7; 12 bases agree with TRBD2. Germline CDR1 reads MNHNY; CDR2 reads SVGAGI (reference sequence). The CDR3 has 17 amino acids. The V segment lost 5 bases and the J segment 2 bases; nucleotides outside the gene matches: 10. CDR3: CASSPTPRLAGAYEQYF. CDR3 coding DNA: TGTGCCAGCAGTCCCACTCCCCGACTAGCGGGAGCCTACGAGCAGTACTTC.

This chain uses TRBV3-1 (or the pseudogene TRBV3-2) with TRBJ1-1, with D unresolved. CDR1 LGHDT and CDR2 YNNKEL come from the germline V gene (reference sequence). V shed 0 bases and J shed 7 bases, with 9 bases lying between them. This CDR3 is 13 amino acids long. The CDR3 reads CASSQDDKFEAFF. The CDR3 DNA sequence: TGTGCCAGCAGCCAAGATGACAAGTTTGAAGCTTTCTTT.

DNA of the CDR3: TGCGCCAGCAGCCCAGCTACGGGGGGAGATACAGATACGCAGTATTTT. Translating gives CASSPATGGDTDTQYF. The rearrangement links TRBV10-1 to TRBJ2-3, with 7 bases fitting TRBD2. The CDR3 sequence is 16 residues long. V shed 6 bases, J shed 3 bases, and the junction held 12 bases outside the gene matches. The germline V gene encodes CDR1 WNHNN and CDR2 SYGVQD (reference sequence).

The table lists this clone with a count of one. This rearrangement joins TRBV5-6 to TRBJ1-2; 9 bases match TRBD1. The CDR3 consists of 15 residues. Germline values: CDR1 SGHDT, CDR2 YYEEEE. V trimming: 0 bases; J trimming: 3 bases; junction bases outside the gene matches: 3. The DNA of the CDR3 is TGTGCCAGCAGCTTGGTGGACAGGGGCGACTATGGCTACACCTTC. This translates into CASSLVDRGDYGYTF.

The chain combines TRBV9 with TRBJ2-1, with D possibly TRBD2 on 6 matching bases. Germline values: CDR1 SGDLS, CDR2 YYNGEE. CDR3 length: 15 amino acids. Trimming shortened V by 4 bases and J by 2 bases, and 13 bases separated the two germline ends. The chain's CDR3 is CASSLTSIAYNEQFF. For the CDR3, the DNA is TGTGCCAGCAGCCTGACTAGTATCGCCTACAATGAGCAGTTCTTC.

V is TRBV19 and J is TRBJ2-7; 9 bases align to TRBD1. Trimming cost V 7 bases and J 0 bases; bases outside gene matches: 4. Germline assignment: CDR1 LNHDA and CDR2 SQIVND (reference sequence). The length of the CDR3 is 14 residues. For the CDR3, the DNA is TGTGCCAGTACCGGGACAGGGAGCTCCTACGAGCAGTACTTC. It codes for CASTGTGSSYEQYF.

This chain uses TRBV5-4 with TRBJ1-1; no clear D gene. This CDR3 has 15 amino acids. The germline V and J ends were trimmed by 4 bases and 1 base, with 14 bases remaining between them. Germline assignment: CDR1 SGHNT and CDR2 YYREEE (reference sequence). For the CDR3, the DNA is TGTGCCAGCAGCCCCCCTCGGCCGGGGAACACTGAAGCTTTCTTT. This sequence encodes CASSPPRPGNTEAFF.

The chain is built from TRBV9 and TRBJ2-7; TRBD2 is a possible D gene (5 bases). The germline gives CDR1 SGDLS, CDR2 YYNGEE. CDR3 length: 14 amino acids. V was clipped by 0 bases and J by 2 bases, with 9 bases between them. The CDR3 DNA sequence: TGTGCCAGCAGCGTAGCCGGGAACCCCTACGAGCAGTACTTC. Translation: CASSVAGNPYEQYF.